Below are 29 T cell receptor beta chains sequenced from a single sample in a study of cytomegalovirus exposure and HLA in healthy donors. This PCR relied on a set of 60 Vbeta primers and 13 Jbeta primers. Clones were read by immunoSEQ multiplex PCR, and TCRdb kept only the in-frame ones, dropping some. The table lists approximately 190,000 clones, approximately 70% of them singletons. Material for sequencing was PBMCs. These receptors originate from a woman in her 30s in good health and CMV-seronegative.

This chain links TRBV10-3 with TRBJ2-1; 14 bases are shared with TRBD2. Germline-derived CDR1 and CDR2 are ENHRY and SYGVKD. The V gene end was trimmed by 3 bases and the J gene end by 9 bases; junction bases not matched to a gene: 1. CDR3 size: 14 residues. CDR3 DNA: TGTGCCATCAGTGACGGACTAGCGGGAGGTGAGCAGTTCTTC. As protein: CAISDGLAGGEQFF.

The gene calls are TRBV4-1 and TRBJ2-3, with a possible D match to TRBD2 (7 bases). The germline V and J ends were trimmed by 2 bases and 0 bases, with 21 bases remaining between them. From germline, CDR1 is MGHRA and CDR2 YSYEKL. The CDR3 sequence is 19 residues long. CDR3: CASSQREVREGESTDTQYF. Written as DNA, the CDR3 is TGCGCCAGCAGCCAACGTGAAGTTAGGGAGGGGGAGAGCACAGATACGCAGTATTTT.

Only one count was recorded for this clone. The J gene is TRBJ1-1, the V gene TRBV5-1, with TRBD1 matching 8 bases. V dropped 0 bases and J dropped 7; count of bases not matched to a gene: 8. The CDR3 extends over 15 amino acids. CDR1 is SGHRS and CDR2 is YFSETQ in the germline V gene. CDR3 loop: CASSLGGQEVNEAFF. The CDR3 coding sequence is TGCGCCAGCAGCTTGGGGGGACAGGAAGTTAATGAAGCTTTCTTT.

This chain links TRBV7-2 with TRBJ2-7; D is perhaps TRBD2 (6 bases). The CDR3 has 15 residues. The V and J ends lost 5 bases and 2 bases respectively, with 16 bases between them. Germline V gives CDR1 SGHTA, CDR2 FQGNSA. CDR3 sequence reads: CASSPYRGSAYEQYF. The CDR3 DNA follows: TGTGCCAGCAGCCCGTACCGGGGGTCGGCCTACGAGCAGTACTTC.

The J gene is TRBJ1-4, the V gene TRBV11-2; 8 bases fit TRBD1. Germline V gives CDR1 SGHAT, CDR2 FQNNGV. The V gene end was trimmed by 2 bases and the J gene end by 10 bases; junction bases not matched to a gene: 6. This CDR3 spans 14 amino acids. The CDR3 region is CASSLNQGARKLFF. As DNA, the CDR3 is TGTGCCAGCAGCTTAAACCAGGGGGCGCGAAAACTGTTTTTT.

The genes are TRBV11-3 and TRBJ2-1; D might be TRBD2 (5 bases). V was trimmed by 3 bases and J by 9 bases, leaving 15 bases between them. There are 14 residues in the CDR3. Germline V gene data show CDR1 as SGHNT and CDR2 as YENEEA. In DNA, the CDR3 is TGTGCCAGCAGCTTTGAGGGAGCCCTCGGTGAGCAGTTCTTC. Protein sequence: CASSFEGALGEQFF. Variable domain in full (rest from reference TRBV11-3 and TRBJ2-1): EAGVVQSPRYKIIEKKQPVAFWCNPISGHNTLYWYLQNLGQGPELLIRYENEEAVDDSQLPKDRFSAERLKGVDSTLKIQPAELGDSAVYLCASSFEGALGEQFFGPGTRLTVL.

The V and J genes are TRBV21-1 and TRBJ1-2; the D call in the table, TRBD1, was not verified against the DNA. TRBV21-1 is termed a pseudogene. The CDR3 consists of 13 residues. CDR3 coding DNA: TGTGCCAGCAGCAAAGGGACAGGGGCTGGCTACACCTTC. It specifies CASSKGTGAGYTF.

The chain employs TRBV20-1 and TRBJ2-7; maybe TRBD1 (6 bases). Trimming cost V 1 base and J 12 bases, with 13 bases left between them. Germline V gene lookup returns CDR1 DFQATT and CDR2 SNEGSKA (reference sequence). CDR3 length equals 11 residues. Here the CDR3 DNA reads TGCAGTGCTAGAGTTTTATGGGACACGTACTTC. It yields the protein CSARVLWDTYF.

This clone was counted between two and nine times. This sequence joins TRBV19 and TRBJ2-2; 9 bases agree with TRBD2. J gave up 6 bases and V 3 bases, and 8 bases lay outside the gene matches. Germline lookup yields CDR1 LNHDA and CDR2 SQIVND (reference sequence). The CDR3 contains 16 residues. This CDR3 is CASSIIGAGGAGELFF. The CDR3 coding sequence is TGTGCCAGTAGTATCATCGGTGCGGGAGGGGCCGGGGAGCTGTTTTTT.

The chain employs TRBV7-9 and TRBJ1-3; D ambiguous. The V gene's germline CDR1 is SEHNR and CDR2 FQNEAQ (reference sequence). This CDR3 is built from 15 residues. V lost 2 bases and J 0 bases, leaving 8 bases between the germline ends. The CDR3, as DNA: TGTGCCAGCAGCTTACAGGCCTACTCTGGAAACACCATATATTTT. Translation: CASSLQAYSGNTIYF.

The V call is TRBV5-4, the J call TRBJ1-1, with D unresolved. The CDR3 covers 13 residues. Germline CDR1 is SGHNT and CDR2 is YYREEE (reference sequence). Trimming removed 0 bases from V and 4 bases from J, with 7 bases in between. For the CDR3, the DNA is TGTGCCAGCAGCTTGGCCGGGGTCACTGAAGCTTTCTTT. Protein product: CASSLAGVTEAFF.

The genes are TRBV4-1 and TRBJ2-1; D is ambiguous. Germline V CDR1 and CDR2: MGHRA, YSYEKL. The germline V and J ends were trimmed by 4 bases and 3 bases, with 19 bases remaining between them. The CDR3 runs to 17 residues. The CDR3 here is CASSRLQGSGGYNEQFF. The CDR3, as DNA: TGCGCCAGCAGCCGTCTACAAGGCTCAGGTGGCTACAATGAGCAGTTCTTC.

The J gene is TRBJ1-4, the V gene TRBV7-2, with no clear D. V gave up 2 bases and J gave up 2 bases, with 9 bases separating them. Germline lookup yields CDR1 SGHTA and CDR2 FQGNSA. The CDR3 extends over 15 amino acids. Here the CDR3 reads CASSLQSGTNEKLFF. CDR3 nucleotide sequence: TGTGCCAGCAGCTTACAGTCTGGTACTAATGAAAAACTGTTTTTT.

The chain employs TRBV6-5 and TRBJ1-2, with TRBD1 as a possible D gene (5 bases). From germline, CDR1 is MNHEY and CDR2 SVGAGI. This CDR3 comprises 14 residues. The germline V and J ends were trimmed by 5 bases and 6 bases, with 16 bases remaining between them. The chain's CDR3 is CASSADKGINGYTF. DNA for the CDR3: TGTGCCAGCAGTGCGGACAAAGGAATTAATGGCTACACCTTC.

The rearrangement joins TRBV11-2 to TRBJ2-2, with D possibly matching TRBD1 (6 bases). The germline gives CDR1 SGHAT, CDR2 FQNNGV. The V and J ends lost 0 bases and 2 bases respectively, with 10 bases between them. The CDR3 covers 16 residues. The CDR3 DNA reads TGTGCCAGCAGCTTAGATAGGGACACCAACACCGGGGAGCTGTTTTTT. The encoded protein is CASSLDRDTNTGELFF.

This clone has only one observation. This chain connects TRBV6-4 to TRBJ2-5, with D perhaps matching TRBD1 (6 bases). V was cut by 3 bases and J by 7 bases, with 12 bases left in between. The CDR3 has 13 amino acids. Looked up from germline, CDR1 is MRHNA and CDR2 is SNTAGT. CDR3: CASSEEQGMTQYF. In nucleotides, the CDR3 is TGTGCCAGCAGTGAAGAGCAGGGGATGACCCAGTACTTC.

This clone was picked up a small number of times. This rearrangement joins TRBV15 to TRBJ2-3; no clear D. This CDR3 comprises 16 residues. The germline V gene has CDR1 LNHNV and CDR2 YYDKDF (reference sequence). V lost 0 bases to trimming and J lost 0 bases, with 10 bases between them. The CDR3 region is CATSRDGQFSTDTQYF. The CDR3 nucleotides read TGTGCCACCAGCAGAGATGGCCAGTTTAGCACAGATACGCAGTATTTT.

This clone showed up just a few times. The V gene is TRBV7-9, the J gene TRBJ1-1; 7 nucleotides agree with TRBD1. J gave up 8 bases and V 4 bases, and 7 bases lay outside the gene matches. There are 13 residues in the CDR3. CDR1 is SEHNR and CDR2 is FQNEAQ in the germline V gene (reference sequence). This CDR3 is CASSYPTGQEAFF. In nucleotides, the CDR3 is TGTGCCAGCAGCTACCCGACAGGGCAGGAAGCTTTCTTT.

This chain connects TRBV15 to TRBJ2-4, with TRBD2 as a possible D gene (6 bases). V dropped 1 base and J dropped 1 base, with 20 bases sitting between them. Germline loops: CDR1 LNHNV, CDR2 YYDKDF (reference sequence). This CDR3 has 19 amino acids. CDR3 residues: CATSRGSAGTLGAKNIQYF. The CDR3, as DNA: TGTGCCACCAGCAGAGGGTCGGCCGGGACTTTAGGGGCCAAAAACATTCAGTACTTC.

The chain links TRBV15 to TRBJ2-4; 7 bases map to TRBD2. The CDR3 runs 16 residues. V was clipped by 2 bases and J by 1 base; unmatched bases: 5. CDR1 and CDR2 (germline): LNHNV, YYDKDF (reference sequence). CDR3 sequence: CATSRHGRTAKNIQYF. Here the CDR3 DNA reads TGTGCCACCAGCAGACACGGGAGGACGGCCAAAAACATTCAGTACTTC. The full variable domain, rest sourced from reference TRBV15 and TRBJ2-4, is DAMVIQNPRYQVTQFGKPVTLSCSQTLNHNVMYWYQQKSSQAPKLLFHYYDKDFNNEADTPDNFQSRRPNTSFCFLDIRSPGLGDTAMYLCATSRHGRTAKNIQYFGAGTRLSVL.

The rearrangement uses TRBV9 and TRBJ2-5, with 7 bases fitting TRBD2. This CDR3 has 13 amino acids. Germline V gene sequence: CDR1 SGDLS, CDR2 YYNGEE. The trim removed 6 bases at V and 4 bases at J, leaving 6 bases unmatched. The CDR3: CASNQASGETQYF. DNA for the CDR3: TGTGCCAGCAATCAGGCTAGCGGAGAGACCCAGTACTTC.

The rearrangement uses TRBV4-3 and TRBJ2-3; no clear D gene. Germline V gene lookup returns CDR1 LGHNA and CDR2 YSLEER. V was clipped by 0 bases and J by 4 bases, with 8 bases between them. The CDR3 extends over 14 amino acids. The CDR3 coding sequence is TGCGCCAGCAGCCAAGATTTAACGGCAGATACGCAGTATTTT. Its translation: CASSQDLTADTQYF.

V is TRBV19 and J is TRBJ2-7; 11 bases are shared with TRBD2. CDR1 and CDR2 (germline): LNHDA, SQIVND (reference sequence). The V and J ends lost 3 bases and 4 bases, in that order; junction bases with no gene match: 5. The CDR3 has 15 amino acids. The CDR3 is CASSMGTSGLYEQYF. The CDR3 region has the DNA TGTGCCAGTAGTATGGGGACTAGCGGACTATACGAGCAGTACTTC.

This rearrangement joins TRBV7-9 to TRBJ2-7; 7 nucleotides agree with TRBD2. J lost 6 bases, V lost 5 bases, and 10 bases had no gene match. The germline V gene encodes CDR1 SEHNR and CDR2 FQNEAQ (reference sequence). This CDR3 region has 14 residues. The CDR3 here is CASSPQLREGEQYF. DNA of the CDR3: TGTGCCAGCAGCCCACAGCTCAGGGAGGGCGAGCAGTACTTC.

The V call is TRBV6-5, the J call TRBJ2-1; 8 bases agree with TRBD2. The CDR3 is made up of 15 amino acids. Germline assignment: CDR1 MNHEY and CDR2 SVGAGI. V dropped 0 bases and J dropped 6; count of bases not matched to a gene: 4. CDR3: CASSYSSGRINEQFF. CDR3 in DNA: TGTGCCAGCAGTTACTCCAGCGGGAGAATCAATGAGCAGTTCTTC.

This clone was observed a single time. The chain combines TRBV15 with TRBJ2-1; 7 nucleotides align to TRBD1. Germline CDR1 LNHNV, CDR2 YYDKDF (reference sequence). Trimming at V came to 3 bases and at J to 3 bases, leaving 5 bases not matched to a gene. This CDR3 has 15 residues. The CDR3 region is CATSSTGQSYNEQFF. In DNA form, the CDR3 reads TGTGCCACCAGCAGCACGGGACAGAGCTACAATGAGCAGTTCTTC. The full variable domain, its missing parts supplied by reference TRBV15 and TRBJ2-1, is DAMVIQNPRYQVTQFGKPVTLSCSQTLNHNVMYWYQQKSSQAPKLLFHYYDKDFNNEADTPDNFQSRRPNTSFCFLDIRSPGLGDTAMYLCATSSTGQSYNEQFFGPGTRLTVL.

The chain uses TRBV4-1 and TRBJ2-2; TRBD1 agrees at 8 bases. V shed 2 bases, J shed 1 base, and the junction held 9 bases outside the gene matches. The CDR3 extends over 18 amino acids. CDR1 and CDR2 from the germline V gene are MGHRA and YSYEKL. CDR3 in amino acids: CASSQPIPGGKNTGELFF. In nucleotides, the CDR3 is TGCGCCAGCAGCCAACCCATCCCAGGGGGCAAGAACACCGGGGAGCTGTTTTTT.

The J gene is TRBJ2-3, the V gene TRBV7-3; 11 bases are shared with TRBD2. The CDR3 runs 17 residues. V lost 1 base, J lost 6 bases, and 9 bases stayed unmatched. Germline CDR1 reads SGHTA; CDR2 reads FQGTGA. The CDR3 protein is CASSLRVAGGPGDTQYF. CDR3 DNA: TGTGCCAGCAGCTTAAGGGTAGCGGGAGGGCCGGGTGATACGCAGTATTTT.

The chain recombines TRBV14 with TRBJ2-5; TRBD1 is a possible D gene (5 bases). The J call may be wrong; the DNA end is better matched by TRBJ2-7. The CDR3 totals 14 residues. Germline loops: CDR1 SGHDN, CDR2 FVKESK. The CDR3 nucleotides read TGTGCCAGCAGCCACAGGGAAACCCTGCACGAGCAGTACTTC. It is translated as CASSHRETLHEQYF.